The 18 T cell receptor beta chains below come from one sample, sequenced in a study of cytomegalovirus exposure and HLA in healthy donors. Only in-frame clones appear in the TCRdb table, and some are missing; sequencing was by immunoSEQ multiplex PCR. There are tens of thousands of clones in the sample; around 94% occur only once, and approximately 2.1% lies in the top ten. Sequences were obtained from PBMCs. The source of these receptors is a woman younger than 35 in good health and CMV-seropositive.

The table lists this clone with a count of one. The V call is TRBV29-1, the J call TRBJ2-7; 14 nucleotides align to TRBD2. The germline gives CDR1 SQVTM, CDR2 ANQGSEA. V shed 1 base, J shed 5 bases, and the junction held 1 base outside the gene matches. The CDR3 sequence is 14 residues long. The CDR3 nucleotides are TGCAGCGTTGAAGGACTAGCGGGAGGGGACGAGCAGTACTTC. Protein product: CSVEGLAGGDEQYF.

The chain links TRBV7-8 to TRBJ2-1; 8 nucleotides align to TRBD2. The V segment lost 5 bases and the J segment 8 bases; nucleotides outside the gene matches: 11. Germline CDR1 reads SGHVS; CDR2 reads FQNEAQ. The CDR3 contains 15 residues. CDR3 sequence reads: CASSDTSGMGDEQFF. CDR3 coding DNA: TGTGCCAGCAGCGACACTAGCGGCATGGGGGATGAGCAGTTCTTC.

This clone was found once. V and J are TRBV27 and TRBJ2-1; D may be TRBD1 (6 bases). CDR3 length equals 17 residues. The V gene lost 0 bases and the J gene lost 7 bases, with 19 bases spanning the gap. CDR1 MNHEY and CDR2 SMNVEV come from the germline V gene (reference sequence). CDR3 sequence: CASSLSAGVREANEQFF. The CDR3 region has the DNA TGTGCCAGCAGTTTATCGGCAGGGGTTCGAGAGGCGAATGAGCAGTTCTTC.

The chain uses TRBV18 and TRBJ2-7, with TRBD1 matching over 8 bases. The CDR3 runs to 14 residues. V lost 1 base and J lost 1; bases outside the gene matches: 0. CDR1 and CDR2 from the germline V gene are KGHSH and LQKENI. CDR3: CASSPRTGSYEQYF. In DNA form, the CDR3 reads TGTGCCAGCTCACCACGGACAGGGTCCTACGAGCAGTACTTC.

The genes are TRBV4-3 and TRBJ2-1; perhaps TRBD1 as D (6 bases). This CDR3 comprises 18 residues. V lost 3 bases and J lost 3, with 21 bases in between. Germline CDR1 LGHNA, CDR2 YSLEER. The CDR3 loop reads CASSQNSPNRVYYNEQFF. The CDR3 region has the DNA TGCGCCAGCAGCCAGAACAGCCCTAACAGGGTCTACTACAATGAGCAGTTCTTC.

V gene TRBV27 combines with J gene TRBJ2-2; maybe TRBD1 (5 bases). Per the germline V gene, CDR1 is MNHEY and CDR2 is SMNVEV (reference sequence). The V gene lost 3 bases and the J gene lost 4 bases, with 18 bases spanning the gap. The CDR3 covers 17 residues. DNA for the CDR3: TGTGCCAGCAGTTTCTCCTTGCGACAGAGAGCCACCGGGGAGCTGTTTTTT. This gives the protein CASSFSLRQRATGELFF.

This chain links TRBV7-9 with TRBJ1-1; D unclear. Per germline, CDR1 SEHNR and CDR2 FQNEAQ (reference sequence). This CDR3 contains 13 residues. V lost 0 bases and J lost 2, with 4 bases in between. The CDR3 DNA reads as TGTGCCAGCAGCTTAGCCACAAACACTGAAGCTTTCTTT. Its protein product is CASSLATNTEAFF.

The J gene is TRBJ2-5, the V gene TRBV5-6; 8 bases line up with TRBD1. The CDR3 has 16 amino acids. Germline V gene lookup returns CDR1 SGHDT and CDR2 YYEEEE. J lost 7 bases, V lost 1 base, and 12 bases had no gene match. CDR3 in amino acids: CASSLRGQVIRWTQYF. CDR3 nucleotide sequence: TGTGCCAGCAGCTTGAGGGGACAGGTGATAAGGTGGACCCAGTACTTC.

This clone has a single count. J is TRBJ2-1 and V is TRBV19, with D possibly being TRBD2 (5 bases). This CDR3 region has 16 residues. Germline CDR1 reads LNHDA; CDR2 reads SQIVND (reference sequence). V lost 0 bases and J 11 bases, leaving 20 bases between the germline ends. The CDR3 DNA reads TGTGCCAGTAGTATAGATCCCCCTCCCGGGATGTTGAAGCAGTTCTTC. Its translation is CASSIDPPPGMLKQFF.

The chain employs TRBV7-2 and TRBJ2-7, with 7 bases fitting TRBD2. Looked up from germline, CDR1 is SGHTA and CDR2 is FQGNSA. This CDR3 has 14 residues. V shed 4 bases, J shed 3 bases, and the junction held 6 bases outside the gene matches. The CDR3 here is CASSSGLGFYEQYF. The CDR3 DNA follows: TGTGCCAGCAGCTCCGGACTAGGATTCTACGAGCAGTACTTC.

The rearrangement links TRBV7-6 to TRBJ2-2, with 12 positions matching TRBD1. The V gene end was trimmed by 5 bases and the J gene end by 7 bases; junction bases not matched to a gene: 14. Germline loops: CDR1 SGHVS, CDR2 FNYEAQ. The CDR3 has 18 residues. CDR3 sequence reads: CASSTPSPGQGADGELFF. The CDR3 DNA is TGTGCCAGCAGCACACCCTCTCCGGGACAGGGGGCGGACGGGGAGCTGTTTTTT.

The rearrangement uses TRBV10-3 and TRBJ2-5; a possible D gene is TRBD1 (5 bases). The V end was cut by 1 base, the J end by 2 bases, with 14 bases between. The CDR3 spans 16 residues. Germline V gene sequence: CDR1 ENHRY, CDR2 SYGVKD. The chain's CDR3 is CAISELGPGRQETQYF. The CDR3 DNA reads as TGTGCCATCAGTGAGTTGGGGCCAGGAAGACAAGAGACCCAGTACTTC.

The rearrangement joins TRBV29-1 to TRBJ2-2; perhaps TRBD2 as D (5 bases). CDR3 size: 14 residues. V lost 5 bases and J lost 4, with 14 bases in between. Germline V CDR1 and CDR2: SQVTM, ANQGSEA. The CDR3 reads CSVSRATATGELFF. The DNA of the CDR3 is TGCAGCGTTTCGCGGGCCACAGCCACCGGGGAGCTGTTTTTT.

The chain joins TRBV7-2 to TRBJ1-2; D is unresolved. In germline, CDR1 is SGHTA, CDR2 FQGNSA. Trimming pared 7 bases from V and 5 bases from J, leaving 11 bases between. The CDR3 loop spans 12 amino acids. The CDR3 spells CASTEGGYGYTF. The CDR3 DNA follows: TGTGCCAGCACCGAGGGCGGATATGGCTACACCTTC.

This sequence joins TRBV18 and TRBJ2-7, with 9 positions matching TRBD1. Germline V gene data show CDR1 as KGHSH and CDR2 as LQKENI. The CDR3 has 14 residues. After removal of 3 bases from V and 6 bases from J, the junction contained 6 bases not matched to a gene. Here the CDR3 reads CASSPLGQGSEQYF. For the CDR3, the DNA is TGTGCCAGCTCACCCCTAGGACAGGGGAGCGAGCAGTACTTC.

The rearrangement joins TRBV7-2 to TRBJ2-7; TRBD2 is a possible D gene (6 bases). With 5 bases removed from V and 6 bases from J, the gap between germline ends came to 11 bases. Germline assignment: CDR1 SGHTA and CDR2 FQGNSA. The CDR3 is 12 amino acids. CDR3 nucleotides: TGTGCCAGCAGCCCCACTAGCTCCGAGCAGTACTTC. The encoded protein is CASSPTSSEQYF.

The chain links TRBV27 to TRBJ2-3; TRBD2 agrees at 7 bases. CDR3 size: 14 residues. Germline CDR1 MNHEY, CDR2 SMNVEV (reference sequence). The J segment lost 2 bases and the V segment lost 4 bases, leaving 3 bases of the junction unmatched. CDR3 amino acids: CASSSRDYTDTQYF. As DNA, the CDR3 is TGTGCCAGCAGTTCACGGGACTACACAGATACGCAGTATTTT.

V usage is TRBV9 and J usage is TRBJ2-3; the match to TRBD2 covers 12 bases. V lost 0 bases and J lost 5; bases outside the gene matches: 1. Per germline, CDR1 SGDLS and CDR2 YYNGEE. The CDR3 contains 15 residues. Here the CDR3 DNA reads TGTGCCAGCAGCGTAGGGACTAGCGGGGTAGATACGCAGTATTTT. Protein product: CASSVGTSGVDTQYF.